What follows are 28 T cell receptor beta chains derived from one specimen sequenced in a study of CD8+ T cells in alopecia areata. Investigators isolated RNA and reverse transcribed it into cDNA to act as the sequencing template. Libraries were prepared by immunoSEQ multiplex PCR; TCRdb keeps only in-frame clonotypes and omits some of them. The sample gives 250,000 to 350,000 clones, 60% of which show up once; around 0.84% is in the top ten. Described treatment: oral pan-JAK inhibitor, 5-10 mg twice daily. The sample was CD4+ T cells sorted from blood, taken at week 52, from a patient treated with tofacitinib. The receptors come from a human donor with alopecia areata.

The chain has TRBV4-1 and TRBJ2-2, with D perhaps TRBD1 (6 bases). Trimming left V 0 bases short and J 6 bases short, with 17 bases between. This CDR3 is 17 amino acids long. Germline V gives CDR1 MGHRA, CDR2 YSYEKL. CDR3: CASSQDWTAALAGELFF. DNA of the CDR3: TGCGCCAGCAGCCAAGATTGGACAGCGGCGCTGGCCGGGGAGCTGTTTTTT.

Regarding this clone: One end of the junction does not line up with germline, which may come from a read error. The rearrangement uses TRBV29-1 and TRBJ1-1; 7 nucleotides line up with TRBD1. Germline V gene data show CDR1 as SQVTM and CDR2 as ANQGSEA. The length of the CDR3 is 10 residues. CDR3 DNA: TGCAGCGTTGAGACAGGGAAGTTTCACTTT. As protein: CSVETGKFHF.

The CDR3 nucleotides read TGTGCCAGCAGCCTAACTGATTCGCCCCAGCATTTT. Protein product: CASSLTDSPQHF. V gene TRBV7-9 combines with J gene TRBJ1-5; D unclear. Germline assignment: CDR1 SEHNR and CDR2 FQNEAQ (reference sequence). V lost 5 bases to trimming and J lost 9 bases, with 11 bases between them. The CDR3 contains 12 residues.

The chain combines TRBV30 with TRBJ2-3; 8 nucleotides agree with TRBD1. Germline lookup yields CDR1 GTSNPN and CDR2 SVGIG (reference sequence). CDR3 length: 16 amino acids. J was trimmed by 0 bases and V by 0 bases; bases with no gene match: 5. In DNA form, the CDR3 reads TGTGCCTGGAGTGTGGGGGACAGGACTAGCACAGATACGCAGTATTTT. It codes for CAWSVGDRTSTDTQYF. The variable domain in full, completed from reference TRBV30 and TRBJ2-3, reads SQTIHQWPATLVQPVGSPLSLECTVEGTSNPNLYWYRQAAGRGLQLLFYSVGIGQISSEVPQNLSASRPQDRQFILSSKKLLLSDSGFYLCAWSVGDRTSTDTQYFGPGTRLTVL.

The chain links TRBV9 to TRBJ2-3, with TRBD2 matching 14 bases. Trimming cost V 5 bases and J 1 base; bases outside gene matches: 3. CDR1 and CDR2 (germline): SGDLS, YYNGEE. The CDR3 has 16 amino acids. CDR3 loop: CASRPTSGGGTDTQYF. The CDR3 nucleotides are TGTGCCAGCAGACCGACTAGCGGGGGGGGCACAGATACGCAGTATTTT.

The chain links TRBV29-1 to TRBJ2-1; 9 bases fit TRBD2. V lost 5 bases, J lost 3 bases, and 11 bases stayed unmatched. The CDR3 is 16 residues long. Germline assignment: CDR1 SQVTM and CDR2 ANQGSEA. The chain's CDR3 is CSVPAGGRFFYNEQFF. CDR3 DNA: TGCAGCGTTCCAGCGGGGGGCCGATTCTTCTACAATGAGCAGTTCTTC.

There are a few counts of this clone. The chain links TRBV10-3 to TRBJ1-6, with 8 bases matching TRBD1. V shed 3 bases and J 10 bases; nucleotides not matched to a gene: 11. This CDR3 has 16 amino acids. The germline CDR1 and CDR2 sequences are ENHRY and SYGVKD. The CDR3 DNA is TGTGCCATCAGTGATTCCGGACAGGGTAGGGGCTCACCCCTCCACTTT. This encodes CAISDSGQGRGSPLHF.

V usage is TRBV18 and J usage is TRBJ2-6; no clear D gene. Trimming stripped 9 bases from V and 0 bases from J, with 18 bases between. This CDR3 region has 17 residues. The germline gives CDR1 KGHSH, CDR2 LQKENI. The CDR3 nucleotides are TGTGCCAGTGCCCTAGGTGGGCCTAGCTCTGGGGCCAACGTCCTGACTTTC. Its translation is CASALGGPSSGANVLTF.

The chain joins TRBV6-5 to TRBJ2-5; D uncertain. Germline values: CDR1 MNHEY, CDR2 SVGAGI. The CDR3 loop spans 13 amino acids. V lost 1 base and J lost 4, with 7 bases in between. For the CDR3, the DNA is TGTGCCAGCAGTTACTATCCTGGAGAGACCCAGTACTTC. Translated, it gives CASSYYPGETQYF.

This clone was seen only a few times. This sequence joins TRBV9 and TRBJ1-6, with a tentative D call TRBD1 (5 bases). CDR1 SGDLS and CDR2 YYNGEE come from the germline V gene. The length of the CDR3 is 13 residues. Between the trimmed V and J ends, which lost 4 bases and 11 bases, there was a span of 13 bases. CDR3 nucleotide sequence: TGTGCCAGCAGCCCCCGCGGGGGTGCACCCCTCCACTTT. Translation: CASSPRGGAPLHF.

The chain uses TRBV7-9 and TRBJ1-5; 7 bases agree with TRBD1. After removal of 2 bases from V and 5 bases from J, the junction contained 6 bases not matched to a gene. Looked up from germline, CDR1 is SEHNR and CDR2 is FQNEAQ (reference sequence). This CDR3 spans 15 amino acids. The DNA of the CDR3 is TGTGCCAGCAGCTTAAACAGGGGAGGTGATCAGCCCCAGCATTTT. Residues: CASSLNRGGDQPQHF.

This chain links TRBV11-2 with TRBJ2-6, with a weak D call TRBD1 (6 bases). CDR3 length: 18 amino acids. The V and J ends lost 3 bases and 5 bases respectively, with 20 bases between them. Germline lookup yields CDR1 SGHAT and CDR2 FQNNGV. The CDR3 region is CASSFRGQTFVRANVLTF. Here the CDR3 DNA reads TGTGCCAGCAGCTTTCGCGGACAGACCTTTGTAAGGGCCAACGTCCTGACTTTC.

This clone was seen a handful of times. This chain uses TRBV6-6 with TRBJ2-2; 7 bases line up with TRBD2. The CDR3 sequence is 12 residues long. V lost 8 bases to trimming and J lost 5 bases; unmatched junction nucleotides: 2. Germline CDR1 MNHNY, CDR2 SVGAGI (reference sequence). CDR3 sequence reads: CASDGRTGELFF. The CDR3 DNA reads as TGTGCCAGCGACGGGAGGACCGGGGAGCTGTTTTTT.

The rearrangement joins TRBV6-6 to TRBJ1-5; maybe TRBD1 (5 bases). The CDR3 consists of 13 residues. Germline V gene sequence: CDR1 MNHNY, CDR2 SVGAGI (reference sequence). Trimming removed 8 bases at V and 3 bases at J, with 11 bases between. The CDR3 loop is CASGDFTNQPQHF. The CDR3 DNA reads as TGTGCCAGCGGGGACTTTACCAATCAGCCCCAGCATTTT.

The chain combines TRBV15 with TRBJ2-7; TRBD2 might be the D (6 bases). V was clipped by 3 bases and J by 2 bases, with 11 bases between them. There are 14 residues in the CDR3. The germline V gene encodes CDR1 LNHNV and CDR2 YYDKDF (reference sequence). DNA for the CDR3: TGTGCCACCAGCAGTTGGGGGGAAACCTACGAGCAGTACTTC. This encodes CATSSWGETYEQYF. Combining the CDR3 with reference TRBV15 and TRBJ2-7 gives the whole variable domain DAMVIQNPRYQVTQFGKPVTLSCSQTLNHNVMYWYQQKSSQAPKLLFHYYDKDFNNEADTPDNFQSRRPNTSFCFLDIRSPGLGDTAMYLCATSSWGETYEQYFGPGTRLTVT.

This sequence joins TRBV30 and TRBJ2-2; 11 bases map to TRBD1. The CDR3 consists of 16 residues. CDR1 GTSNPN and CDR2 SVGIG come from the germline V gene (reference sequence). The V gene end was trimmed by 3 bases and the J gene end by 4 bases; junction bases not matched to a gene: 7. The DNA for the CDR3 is TGTGCCTGGAGGCTCGGGACAGGGGGTTTCACCGGGGAGCTGTTTTTT. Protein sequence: CAWRLGTGGFTGELFF.

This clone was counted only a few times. CDR3 nucleotides: TGTGCCAGCAGCCAAGGGTTGGCAGGGGTAACGACAGATACGCAGTATTTT. Its protein is CASSQGLAGVTTDTQYF. V usage is TRBV4-2 and J usage is TRBJ2-3; D is possibly TRBD1 (6 bases). V was pared by 1 base and J by 3 bases, with 17 bases between. Looked up from germline, CDR1 is LGHNA and CDR2 is YNFKEQ. The CDR3 has 17 residues.

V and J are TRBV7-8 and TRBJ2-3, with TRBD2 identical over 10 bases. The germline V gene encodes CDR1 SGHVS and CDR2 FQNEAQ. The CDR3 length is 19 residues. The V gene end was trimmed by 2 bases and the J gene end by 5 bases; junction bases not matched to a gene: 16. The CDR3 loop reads CASSLRSMVVSGGLDTQYF. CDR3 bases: TGTGCCAGCAGCTTAAGATCGATGGTTGTTAGCGGGGGGTTAGATACGCAGTATTTT.

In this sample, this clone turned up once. The CDR3 is CASSPRLIMNSPLHF. CDR3 in DNA: TGTGCCAGCAGTCCCCGACTGATTATGAATTCACCCCTCCACTTT. The gene calls are TRBV2 and TRBJ1-6; no definite D call. CDR1 is SNHLY, CDR2 FYNNEI, per germline. The CDR3 is 15 amino acids. Trimming shortened V by 5 bases and J by 7 bases, and 15 bases separated the two germline ends.

The CDR3 nucleotides read TGCGCCAGCAGCATACTAGGGGGCGAGGGAGAGACCCAGTACTTC. This sequence encodes CASSILGGEGETQYF. The chain uses TRBV5-1 and TRBJ2-5; 7 nucleotides align to TRBD1. V lost 4 bases and J lost 4; bases outside the gene matches: 10. This CDR3 comprises 15 residues. CDR1 is SGHRS, CDR2 YFSETQ, per germline.

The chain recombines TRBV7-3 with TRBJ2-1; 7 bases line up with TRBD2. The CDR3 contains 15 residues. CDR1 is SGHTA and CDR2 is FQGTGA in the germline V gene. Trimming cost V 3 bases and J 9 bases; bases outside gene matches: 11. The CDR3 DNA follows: TGTGCCAGCAGCTTCTCGGCTAGCGGAGCCTTTGAGCAGTTCTTC. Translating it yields CASSFSASGAFEQFF.

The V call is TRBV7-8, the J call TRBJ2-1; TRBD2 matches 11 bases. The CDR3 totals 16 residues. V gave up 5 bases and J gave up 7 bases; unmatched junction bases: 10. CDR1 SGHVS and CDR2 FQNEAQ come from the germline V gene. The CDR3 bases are TGTGCCAGCAGCACCGAACTAGCGGGGGTTGCGAATGAGCAGTTCTTC. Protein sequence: CASSTELAGVANEQFF.

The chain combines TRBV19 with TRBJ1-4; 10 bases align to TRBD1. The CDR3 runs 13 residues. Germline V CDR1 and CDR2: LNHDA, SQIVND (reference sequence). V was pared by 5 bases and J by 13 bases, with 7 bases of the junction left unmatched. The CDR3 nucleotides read TGTGCCAGTAGTCTCGGGACAGGGGACGGACTGTTTTTT. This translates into CASSLGTGDGLFF.

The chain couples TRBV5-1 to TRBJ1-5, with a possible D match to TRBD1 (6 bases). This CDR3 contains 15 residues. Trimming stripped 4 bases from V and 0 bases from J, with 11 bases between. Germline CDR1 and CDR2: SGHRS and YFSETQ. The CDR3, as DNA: TGCGCCAGCAGCCCCGAGGGGGATAGCAATCAGCCCCAGCATTTT. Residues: CASSPEGDSNQPQHF.

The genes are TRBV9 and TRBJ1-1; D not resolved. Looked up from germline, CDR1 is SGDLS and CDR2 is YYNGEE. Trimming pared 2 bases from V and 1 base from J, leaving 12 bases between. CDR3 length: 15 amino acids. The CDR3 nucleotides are TGTGCCAGCAGCGTCACTGAGACTGGGAACACTGAAGCTTTCTTT. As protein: CASSVTETGNTEAFF. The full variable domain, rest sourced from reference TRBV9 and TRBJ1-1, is DSGVTQTPKHLITATGQRVTLRCSPRSGDLSVYWYQQSLDQGLQFLIQYYNGEERAKGNILERFSAQQFPDLHSELNLSSLELGDSALYFCASSVTETGNTEAFFGQGTRLTVV.

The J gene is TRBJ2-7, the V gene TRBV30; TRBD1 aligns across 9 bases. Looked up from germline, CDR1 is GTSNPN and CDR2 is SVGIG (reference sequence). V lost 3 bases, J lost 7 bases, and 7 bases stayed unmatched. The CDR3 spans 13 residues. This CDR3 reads CAWRGTGTYEQYF. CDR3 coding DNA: TGTGCCTGGAGGGGGACAGGGACGTATGAGCAGTACTTC. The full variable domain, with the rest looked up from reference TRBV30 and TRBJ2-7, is SQTIHQWPATLVQPVGSPLSLECTVEGTSNPNLYWYRQAAGRGLQLLFYSVGIGQISSEVPQNLSASRPQDRQFILSSKKLLLSDSGFYLCAWRGTGTYEQYFGPGTRLTVT.

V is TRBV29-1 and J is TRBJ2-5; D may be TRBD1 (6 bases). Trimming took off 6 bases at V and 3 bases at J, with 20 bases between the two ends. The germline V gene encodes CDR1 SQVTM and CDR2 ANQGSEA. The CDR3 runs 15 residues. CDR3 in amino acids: CSVAGTRRLEETQYF. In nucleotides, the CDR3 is TGCAGCGTCGCCGGGACAAGAAGATTAGAAGAGACCCAGTACTTC.

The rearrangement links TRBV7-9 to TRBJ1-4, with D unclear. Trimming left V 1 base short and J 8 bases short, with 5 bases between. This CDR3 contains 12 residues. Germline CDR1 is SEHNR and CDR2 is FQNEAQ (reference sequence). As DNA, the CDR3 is TGTGCCAGCAGCTTAGTAGCCGAAAAACTGTTTTTT. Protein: CASSLVAEKLFF.